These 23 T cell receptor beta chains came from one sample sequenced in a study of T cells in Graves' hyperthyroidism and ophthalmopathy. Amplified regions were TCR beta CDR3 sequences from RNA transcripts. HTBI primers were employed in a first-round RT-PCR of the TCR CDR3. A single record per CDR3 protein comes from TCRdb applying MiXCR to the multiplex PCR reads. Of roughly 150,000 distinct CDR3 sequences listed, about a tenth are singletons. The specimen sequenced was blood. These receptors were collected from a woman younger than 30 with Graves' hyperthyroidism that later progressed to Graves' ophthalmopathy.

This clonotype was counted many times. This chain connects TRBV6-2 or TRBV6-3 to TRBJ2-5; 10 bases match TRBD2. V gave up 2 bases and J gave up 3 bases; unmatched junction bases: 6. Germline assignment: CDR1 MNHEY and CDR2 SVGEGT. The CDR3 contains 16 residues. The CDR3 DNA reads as TGTGCCAGCAGTTACGGAGCGGGAGGGGGGGAAGAGACCCAGTACTTC. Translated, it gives CASSYGAGGGEETQYF.

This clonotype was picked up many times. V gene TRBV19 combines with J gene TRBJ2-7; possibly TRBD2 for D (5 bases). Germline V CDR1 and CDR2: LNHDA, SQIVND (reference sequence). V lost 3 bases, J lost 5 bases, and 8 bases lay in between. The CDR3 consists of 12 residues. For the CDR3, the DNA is TGTGCCAGTAGTATCCCGGGGAACGAGCAGTACTTC. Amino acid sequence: CASSIPGNEQYF.

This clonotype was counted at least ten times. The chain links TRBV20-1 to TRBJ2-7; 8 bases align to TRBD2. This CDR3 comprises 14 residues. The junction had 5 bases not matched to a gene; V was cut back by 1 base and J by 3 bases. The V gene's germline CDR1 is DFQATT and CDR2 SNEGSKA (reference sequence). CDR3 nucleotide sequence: TGCAGTGCTAGAGCCCCGGGACTAGGCTACGAGCAGTACTTC. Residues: CSARAPGLGYEQYF.

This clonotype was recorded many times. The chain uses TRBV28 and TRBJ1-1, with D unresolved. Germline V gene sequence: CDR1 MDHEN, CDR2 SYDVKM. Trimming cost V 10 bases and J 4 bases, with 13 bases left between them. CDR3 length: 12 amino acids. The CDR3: CANSRDGTEAFF. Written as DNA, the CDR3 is TGTGCCAACTCCCGGGATGGCACTGAAGCTTTCTTT.

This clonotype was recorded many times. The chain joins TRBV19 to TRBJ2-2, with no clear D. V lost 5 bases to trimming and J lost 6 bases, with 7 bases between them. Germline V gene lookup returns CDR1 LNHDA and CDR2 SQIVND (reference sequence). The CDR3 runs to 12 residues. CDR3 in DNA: TGTGCCAGTAGTCTTCTTGCCGGGGAGCTGTTTTTT. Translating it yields CASSLLAGELFF. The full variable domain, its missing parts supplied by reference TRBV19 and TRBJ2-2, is DGGITQSPKYLFRKEGQNVTLSCEQNLNHDAMYWYRQDPGQGLRLIYYSQIVNDFQKGDIAEGYSVSREKKESFPLTVTSAQKNPTAFYLCASSLLAGELFFGEGSRLTVL.

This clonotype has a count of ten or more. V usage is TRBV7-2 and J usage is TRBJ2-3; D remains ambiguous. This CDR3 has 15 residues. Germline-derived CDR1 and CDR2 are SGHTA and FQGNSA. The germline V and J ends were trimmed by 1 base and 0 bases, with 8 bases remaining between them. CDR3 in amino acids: CASSLDSSSTDTQYF. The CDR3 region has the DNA TGTGCCAGCAGCTTAGACAGTTCTAGCACAGATACGCAGTATTTT.

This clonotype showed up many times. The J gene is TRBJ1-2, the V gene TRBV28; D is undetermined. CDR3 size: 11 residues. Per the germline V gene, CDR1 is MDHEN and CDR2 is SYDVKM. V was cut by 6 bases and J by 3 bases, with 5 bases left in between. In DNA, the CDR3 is TGTGCCAGCAGGGTGGACTATGGCTACACCTTC. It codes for CASRVDYGYTF.

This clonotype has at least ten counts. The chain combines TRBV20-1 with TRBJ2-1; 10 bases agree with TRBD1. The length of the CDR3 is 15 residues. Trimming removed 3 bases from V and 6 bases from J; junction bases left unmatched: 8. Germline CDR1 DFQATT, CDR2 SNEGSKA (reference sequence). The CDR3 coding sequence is TGCAGTGCTAGCAGGAGGGACAGGGGCTTCAATGAGCAGTTCTTC. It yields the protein CSASRRDRGFNEQFF.

The CDR3 sequence is CASSSNRAGPSYGYTF. DNA for the CDR3: TGTGCCAGCAGCTCGAACCGTGCGGGGCCCTCTTATGGCTACACCTTC. The chain has TRBV7-2 and TRBJ1-2, with a possible D match to TRBD1 (5 bases). The CDR3 is 16 residues long. V was trimmed by 4 bases and J by 5 bases, leaving 20 bases between them. CDR1 and CDR2 from the germline V gene are SGHTA and FQGNSA.

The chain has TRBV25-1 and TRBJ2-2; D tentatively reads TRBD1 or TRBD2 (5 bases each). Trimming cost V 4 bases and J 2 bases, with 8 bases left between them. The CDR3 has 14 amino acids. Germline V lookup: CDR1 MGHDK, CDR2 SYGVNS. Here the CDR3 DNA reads TGTGCCAGCAGTGGGGGGTTTAACACCGGGGAGCTGTTTTTT. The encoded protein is CASSGGFNTGELFF.

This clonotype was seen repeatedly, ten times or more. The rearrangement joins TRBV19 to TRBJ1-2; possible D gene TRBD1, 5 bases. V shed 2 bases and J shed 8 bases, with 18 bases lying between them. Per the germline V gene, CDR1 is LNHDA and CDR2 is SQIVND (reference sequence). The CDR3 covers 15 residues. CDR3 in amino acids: CASSISRDRASGYTF. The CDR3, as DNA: TGTGCCAGTAGTATAAGTAGGGACCGCGCTAGCGGCTACACCTTC. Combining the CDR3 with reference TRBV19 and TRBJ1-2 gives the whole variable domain DGGITQSPKYLFRKEGQNVTLSCEQNLNHDAMYWYRQDPGQGLRLIYYSQIVNDFQKGDIAEGYSVSREKKESFPLTVTSAQKNPTAFYLCASSISRDRASGYTFGSGTRLTVV.

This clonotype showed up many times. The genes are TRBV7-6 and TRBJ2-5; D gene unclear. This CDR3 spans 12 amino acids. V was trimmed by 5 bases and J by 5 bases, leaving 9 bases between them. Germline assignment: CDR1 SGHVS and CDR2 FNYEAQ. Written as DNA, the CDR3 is TGTGCCAGCAGCCCCAACGAGGAGACCCAGTACTTC. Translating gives CASSPNEETQYF.

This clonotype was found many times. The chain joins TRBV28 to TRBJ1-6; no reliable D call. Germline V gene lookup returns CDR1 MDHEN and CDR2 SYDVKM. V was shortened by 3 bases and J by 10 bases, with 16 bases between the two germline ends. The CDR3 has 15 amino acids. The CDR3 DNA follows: TGTGCCAGCAGTTTCTGGGCGGAGATTAGGTCACCCCTCCACTTT. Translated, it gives CASSFWAEIRSPLHF.

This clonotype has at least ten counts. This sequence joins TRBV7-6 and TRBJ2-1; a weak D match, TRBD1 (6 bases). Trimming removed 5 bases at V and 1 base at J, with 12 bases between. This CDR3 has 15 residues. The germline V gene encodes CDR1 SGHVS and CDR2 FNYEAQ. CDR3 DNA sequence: TGTGCCAGCAGCCACAGGGTCGGTTCCTACAATGAGCAGTTCTTC. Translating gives CASSHRVGSYNEQFF. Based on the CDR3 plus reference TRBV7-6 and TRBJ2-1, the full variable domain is GAGVSQSPRYKVTKRGQDVALRCDPISGHVSLYWYRQALGQGPEFLTYFNYEAQQDKSGLPNDRFSAERPEGSISTLTIQRTEQRDSAMYRCASSHRVGSYNEQFFGPGTRLTVL.

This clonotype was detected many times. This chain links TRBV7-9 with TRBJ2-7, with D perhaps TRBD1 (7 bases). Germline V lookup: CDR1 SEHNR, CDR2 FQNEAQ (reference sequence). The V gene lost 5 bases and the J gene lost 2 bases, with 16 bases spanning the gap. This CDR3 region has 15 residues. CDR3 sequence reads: CASSLAQGGTYEQYF. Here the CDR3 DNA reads TGTGCCAGCAGCCTGGCCCAGGGGGGTACCTACGAGCAGTACTTC. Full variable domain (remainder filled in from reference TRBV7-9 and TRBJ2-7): DTGVSQNPRHKITKRGQNVTFRCDPISEHNRLYWYRQTLGQGPEFLTYFQNEAQLEKSRLLSDRFSAERPKGSFSTLEIQRTEQGDSAMYLCASSLAQGGTYEQYFGPGTRLTVT.

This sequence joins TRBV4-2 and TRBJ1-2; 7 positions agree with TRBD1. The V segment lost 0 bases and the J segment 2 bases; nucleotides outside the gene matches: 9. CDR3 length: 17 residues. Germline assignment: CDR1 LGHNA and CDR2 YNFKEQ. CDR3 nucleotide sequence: TGTGCCAGCAGCCAAGAGCTGCGGGACAGACCCAACTATGGCTACACCTTC. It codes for CASSQELRDRPNYGYTF.

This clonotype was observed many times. CDR3 sequence reads: CASSLDRGWDQPQHF. CDR3 sequence (DNA): TGTGCCAGCAGCTTAGACAGGGGATGGGATCAGCCCCAGCATTTT. V usage is TRBV2 and J usage is TRBJ1-5; 8 bases are shared with TRBD1. The CDR3 runs 15 residues. Trimming took 6 bases from V and 5 from J; bases not matched to a gene: 9. Germline-derived CDR1 and CDR2 are SNHLY and FYNNEI.

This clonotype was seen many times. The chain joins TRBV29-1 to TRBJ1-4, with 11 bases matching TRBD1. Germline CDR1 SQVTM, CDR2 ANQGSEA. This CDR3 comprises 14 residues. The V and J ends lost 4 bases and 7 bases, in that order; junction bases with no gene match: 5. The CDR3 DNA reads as TGCAGCGTTGCGACCGGGACAGGGGGTGAAAAACTGTTTTTT. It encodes CSVATGTGGEKLFF.

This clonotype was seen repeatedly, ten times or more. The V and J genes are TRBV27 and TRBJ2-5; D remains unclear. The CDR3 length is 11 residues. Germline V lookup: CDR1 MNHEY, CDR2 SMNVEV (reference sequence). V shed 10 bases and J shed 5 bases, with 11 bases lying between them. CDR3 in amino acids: CATTLGETQYF. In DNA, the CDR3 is TGTGCCACAACTCTAGGGGAGACCCAGTACTTC.

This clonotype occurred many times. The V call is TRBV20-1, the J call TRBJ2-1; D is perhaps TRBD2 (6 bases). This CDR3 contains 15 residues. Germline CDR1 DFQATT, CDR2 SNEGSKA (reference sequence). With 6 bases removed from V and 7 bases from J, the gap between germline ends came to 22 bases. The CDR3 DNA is TGCAGTGCCAACACCGGGGACCTTAGCGGTAATGAGCAGTTCTTC. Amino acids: CSANTGDLSGNEQFF.

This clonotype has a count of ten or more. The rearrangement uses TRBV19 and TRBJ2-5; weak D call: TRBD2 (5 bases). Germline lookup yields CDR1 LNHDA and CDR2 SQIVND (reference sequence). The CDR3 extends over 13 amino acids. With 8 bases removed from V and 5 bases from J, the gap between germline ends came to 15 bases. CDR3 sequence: CASARSGRETQYF. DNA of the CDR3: TGTGCCAGTGCCCGGAGCGGTCGGGAGACCCAGTACTTC.

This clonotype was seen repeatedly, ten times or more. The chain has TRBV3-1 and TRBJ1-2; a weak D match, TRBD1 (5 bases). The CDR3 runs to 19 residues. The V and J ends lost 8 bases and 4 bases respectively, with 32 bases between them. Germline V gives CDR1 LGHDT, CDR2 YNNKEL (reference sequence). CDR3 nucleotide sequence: TGTGCCAGCTCCCTCGCCGCTACTCAGGGCTACTCATGGGCCTATGGCTACACCTTC. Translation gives CASSLAATQGYSWAYGYTF.

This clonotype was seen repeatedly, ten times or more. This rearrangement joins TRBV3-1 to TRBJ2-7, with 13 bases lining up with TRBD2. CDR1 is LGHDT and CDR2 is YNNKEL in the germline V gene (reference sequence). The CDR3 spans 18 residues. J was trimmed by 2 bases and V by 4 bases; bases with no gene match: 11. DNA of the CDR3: TGTGCCAGCAGCCCCAAACCCGGGACTAGCGGGATTGCCTACGAGCAGTACTTC. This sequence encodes CASSPKPGTSGIAYEQYF.